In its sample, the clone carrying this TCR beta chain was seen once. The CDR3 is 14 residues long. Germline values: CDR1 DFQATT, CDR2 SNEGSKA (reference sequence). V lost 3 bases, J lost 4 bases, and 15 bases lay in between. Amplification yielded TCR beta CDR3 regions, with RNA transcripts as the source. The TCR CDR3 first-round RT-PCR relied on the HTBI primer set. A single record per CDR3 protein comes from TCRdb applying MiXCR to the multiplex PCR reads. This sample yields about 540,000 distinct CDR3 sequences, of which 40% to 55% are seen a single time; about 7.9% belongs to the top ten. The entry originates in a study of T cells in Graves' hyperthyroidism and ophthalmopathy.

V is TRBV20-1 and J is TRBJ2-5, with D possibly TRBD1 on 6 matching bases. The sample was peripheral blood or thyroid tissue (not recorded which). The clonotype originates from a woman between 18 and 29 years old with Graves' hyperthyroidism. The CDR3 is CSASDTGKRETQYF. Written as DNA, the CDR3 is TGCAGTGCTAGTGATACAGGGAAAAGAGAGACCCAGTACTTC.